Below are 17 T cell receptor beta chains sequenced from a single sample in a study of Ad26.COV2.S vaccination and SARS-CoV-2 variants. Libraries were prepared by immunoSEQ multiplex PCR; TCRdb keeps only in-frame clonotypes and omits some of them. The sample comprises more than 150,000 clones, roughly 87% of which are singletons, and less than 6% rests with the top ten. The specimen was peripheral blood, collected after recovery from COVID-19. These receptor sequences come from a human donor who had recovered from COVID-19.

The CDR3 bases are TGTGCCAGCAGCTTCAACAGGGACTATGGCTACACCTTC. It yields the protein CASSFNRDYGYTF. This chain uses TRBV5-6 with TRBJ1-2, with D possibly being TRBD1 (6 bases). CDR1 is SGHDT, CDR2 YYEEEE, per germline. The CDR3 is 13 amino acids. V lost 2 bases and J 3 bases, leaving 8 bases between the germline ends.

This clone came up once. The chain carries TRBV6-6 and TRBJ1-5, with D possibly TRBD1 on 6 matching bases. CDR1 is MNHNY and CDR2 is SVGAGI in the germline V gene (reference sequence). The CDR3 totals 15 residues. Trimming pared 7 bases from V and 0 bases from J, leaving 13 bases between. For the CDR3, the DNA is TGTGCCAGCATCACCGGACAGAATAGCAATCAGCCCCAGCATTTT. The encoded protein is CASITGQNSNQPQHF.

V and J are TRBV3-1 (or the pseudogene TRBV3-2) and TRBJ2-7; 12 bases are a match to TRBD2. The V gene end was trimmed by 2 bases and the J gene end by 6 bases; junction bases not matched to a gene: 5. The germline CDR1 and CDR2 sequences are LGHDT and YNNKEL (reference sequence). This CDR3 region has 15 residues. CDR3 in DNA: TGTGCCAGCAGCCAAATACTAGCGGGAGGAAGCGAGCAGTACTTC. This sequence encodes CASSQILAGGSEQYF.

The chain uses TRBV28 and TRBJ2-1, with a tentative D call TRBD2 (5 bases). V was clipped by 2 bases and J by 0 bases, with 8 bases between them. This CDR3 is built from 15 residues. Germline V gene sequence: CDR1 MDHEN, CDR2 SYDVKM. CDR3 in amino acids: CASSLAGSSYNEQFF. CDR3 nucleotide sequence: TGTGCCAGCAGTTTAGCGGGCAGCTCCTACAATGAGCAGTTCTTC. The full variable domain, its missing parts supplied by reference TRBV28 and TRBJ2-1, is DVKVTQSSRYLVKRTGEKVFLECVQDMDHENMFWYRQDPGLGLRLIYFSYDVKMKEKGDIPEGYSVSREKKERFSLILESASTNQTSMYLCASSLAGSSYNEQFFGPGTRLTVL.

CDR3 DNA: TGTGCCAGCAGCCCGGGATCACGTTACGAGCAGTACTTC. Amino acid sequence: CASSPGSRYEQYF. This chain joins TRBV5-8 and TRBJ2-7; D is possibly TRBD2 (5 bases). The ends were cut back, 4 bases at V and 4 bases at J, with 12 bases in the middle. Germline V gene data show CDR1 as SGHTS and CDR2 as YDEGEE. This CDR3 is built from 13 residues.

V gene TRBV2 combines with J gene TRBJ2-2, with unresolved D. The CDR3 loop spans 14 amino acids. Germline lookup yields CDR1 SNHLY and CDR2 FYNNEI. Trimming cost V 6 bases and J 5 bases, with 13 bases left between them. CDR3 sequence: CASRADGTTGELFF. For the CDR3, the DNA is TGTGCCAGCAGAGCCGACGGAACTACCGGGGAGCTGTTTTTT.

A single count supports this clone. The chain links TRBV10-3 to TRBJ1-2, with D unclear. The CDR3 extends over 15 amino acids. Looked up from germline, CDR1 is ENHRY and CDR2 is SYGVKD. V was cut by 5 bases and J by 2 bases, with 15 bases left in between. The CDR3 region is CAISPLDRMNYGYTF. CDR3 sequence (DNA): TGTGCCATCAGTCCCCTCGACCGGATGAACTATGGCTACACCTTC.

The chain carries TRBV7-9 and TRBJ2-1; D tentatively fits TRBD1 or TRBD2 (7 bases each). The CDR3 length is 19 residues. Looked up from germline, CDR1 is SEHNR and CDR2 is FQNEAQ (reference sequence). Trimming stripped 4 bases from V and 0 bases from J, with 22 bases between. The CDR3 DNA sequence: TGTGCCAGCAGCTCTCCGACAGGGAACGGGGGGAGCTCCTACAATGAGCAGTTCTTC. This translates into CASSSPTGNGGSSYNEQFF. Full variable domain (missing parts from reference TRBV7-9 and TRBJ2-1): DTGVSQNPRHKITKRGQNVTFRCDPISEHNRLYWYRQTLGQGPEFLTYFQNEAQLEKSRLLSDRFSAERPKGSFSTLEIQRTEQGDSAMYLCASSSPTGNGGSSYNEQFFGPGTRLTVL.

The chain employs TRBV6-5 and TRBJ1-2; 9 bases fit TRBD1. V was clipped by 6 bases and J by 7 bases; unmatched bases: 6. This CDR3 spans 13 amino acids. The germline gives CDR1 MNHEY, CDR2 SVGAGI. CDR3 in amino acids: CASRETGGLGYTF. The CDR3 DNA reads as TGTGCCAGCAGGGAGACAGGGGGTCTTGGCTACACCTTC.

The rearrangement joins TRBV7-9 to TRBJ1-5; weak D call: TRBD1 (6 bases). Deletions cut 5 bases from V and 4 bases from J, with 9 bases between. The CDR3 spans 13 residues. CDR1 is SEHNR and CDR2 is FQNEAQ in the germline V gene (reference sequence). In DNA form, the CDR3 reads TGTGCCAGCAGCCTACAGGGAAATCAGCCCCAGCATTTT. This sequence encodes CASSLQGNQPQHF. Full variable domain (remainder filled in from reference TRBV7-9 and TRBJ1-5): DTGVSQNPRHKITKRGQNVTFRCDPISEHNRLYWYRQTLGQGPEFLTYFQNEAQLEKSRLLSDRFSAERPKGSFSTLEIQRTEQGDSAMYLCASSLQGNQPQHFGDGTRLSIL.

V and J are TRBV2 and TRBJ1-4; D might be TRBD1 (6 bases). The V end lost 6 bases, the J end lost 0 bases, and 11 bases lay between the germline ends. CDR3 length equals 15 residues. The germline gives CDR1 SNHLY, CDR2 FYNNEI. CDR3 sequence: CASRWTDATNEKLFF. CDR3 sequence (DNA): TGTGCCAGCAGATGGACAGATGCAACTAATGAAAAACTGTTTTTT.

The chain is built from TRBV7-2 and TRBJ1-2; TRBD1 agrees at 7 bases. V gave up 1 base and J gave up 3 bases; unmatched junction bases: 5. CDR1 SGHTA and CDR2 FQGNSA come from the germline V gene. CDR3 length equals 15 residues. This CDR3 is CASSLDVRGDYGYTF. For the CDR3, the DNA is TGTGCCAGCAGCTTAGATGTCAGGGGGGACTATGGCTACACCTTC.

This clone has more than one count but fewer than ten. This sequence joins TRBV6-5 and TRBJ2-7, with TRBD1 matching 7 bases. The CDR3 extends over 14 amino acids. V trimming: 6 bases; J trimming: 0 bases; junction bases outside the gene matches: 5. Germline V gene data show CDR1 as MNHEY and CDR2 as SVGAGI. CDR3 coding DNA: TGTGCCAGCAGCCCGGGACAGAGCTCCTACGAGCAGTACTTC. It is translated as CASSPGQSSYEQYF.

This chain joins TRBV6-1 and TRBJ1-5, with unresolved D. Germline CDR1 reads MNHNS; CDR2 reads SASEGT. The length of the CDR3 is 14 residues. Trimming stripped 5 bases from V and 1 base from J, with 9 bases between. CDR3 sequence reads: CASSWSTSNQPQHF. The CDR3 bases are TGTGCCAGCAGTTGGTCCACCAGCAATCAGCCCCAGCATTTT.

The CDR3 protein is CASRLQVSNQPQHF. DNA of the CDR3: TGTGCCAGCAGGTTACAGGTCTCCAATCAGCCCCAGCATTTT. The chain couples TRBV5-8 to TRBJ1-5; TRBD1 is a possible D gene (5 bases). Germline values: CDR1 SGHTS, CDR2 YDEGEE. Trimming removed 5 bases at V and 3 bases at J, with 12 bases between. CDR3 length: 14 amino acids. The variable domain in full, with the rest retrieved from reference TRBV5-8 and TRBJ1-5, is EAGVTQSPTHLIKTRGQQATLRCSPISGHTSVYWYQQALGLGLQFLLWYDEGEERNRGNFPPRFSGRQFPNYSSELNVNALELEDSALYLCASRLQVSNQPQHFGDGTRLSIL.

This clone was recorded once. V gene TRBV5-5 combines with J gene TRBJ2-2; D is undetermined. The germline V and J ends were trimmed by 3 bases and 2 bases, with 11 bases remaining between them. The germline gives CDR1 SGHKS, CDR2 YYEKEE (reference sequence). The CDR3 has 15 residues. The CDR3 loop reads CASSSRVTNTGELFF. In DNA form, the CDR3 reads TGTGCCAGCAGCTCTCGGGTGACCAACACCGGGGAGCTGTTTTTT.

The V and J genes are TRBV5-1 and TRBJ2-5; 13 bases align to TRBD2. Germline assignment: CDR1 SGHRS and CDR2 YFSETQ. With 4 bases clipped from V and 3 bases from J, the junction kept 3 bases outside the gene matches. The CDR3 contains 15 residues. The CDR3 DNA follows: TGCGCCAGCAGCGTAGGACTAGCGGGAGAAGAGACCCAGTACTTC. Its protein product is CASSVGLAGEETQYF.